A single sample gave rise to the 29 T cell receptor beta chains below, sequenced in a study of T cell responses to AZD1222 COVID-19 vaccine. Generated by immunoSEQ multiplex PCR, the TCRdb table keeps only in-frame clones and is missing some. Here the sample spans about 160,000 clones, around 89% being singletons. This specimen was peripheral blood, taken on day 0 of AZD1222 vaccination. The source is an adult in good health.

V and J are TRBV28 and TRBJ1-2; D unclear. This CDR3 comprises 12 residues. CDR1 and CDR2 (germline): MDHEN, SYDVKM. V was clipped by 7 bases and J by 5 bases, with 11 bases between them. In DNA form, the CDR3 reads TGTGCCAGCACCAACCCGAAGTATGGCTACACCTTC. It encodes CASTNPKYGYTF.

The chain recombines TRBV28 with TRBJ2-4; TRBD2 might be the D (6 bases). Germline V gene data show CDR1 as MDHEN and CDR2 as SYDVKM. There are 16 residues in the CDR3. Trimming took off 1 base at V and 0 bases at J, with 10 bases between the two ends. CDR3 sequence: CASSLLWGLAKNIQYF. Written as DNA, the CDR3 is TGTGCCAGCAGTTTATTGTGGGGACTAGCCAAAAACATTCAGTACTTC.

The genes are TRBV29-1 and TRBJ2-7; D ambiguous. Germline CDR1 and CDR2: SQVTM and ANQGSEA. This CDR3 contains 14 residues. V lost 4 bases to trimming and J lost 0 bases, with 13 bases between them. CDR3 sequence (DNA): TGCAGCGTTGGAGAGAGAGGTCGCTCCTACGAGCAGTACTTC. Residues: CSVGERGRSYEQYF.

This clone was found once. The rearrangement uses TRBV10-1 and TRBJ2-2, with D tentatively TRBD1 or TRBD2 (5 bases each). V was cut by 4 bases and J by 5 bases, with 14 bases left in between. This CDR3 is 15 amino acids long. Looked up from germline, CDR1 is WNHNN and CDR2 is SYGVQD (reference sequence). The CDR3 DNA is TGCGCCAGCAGTGGGGGGTCCGTCGGAACCGGGGAGCTGTTTTTT. Protein: CASSGGSVGTGELFF.

V usage is TRBV7-2 and J usage is TRBJ1-1; tentative D call: TRBD1 (6 bases). This CDR3 has 13 amino acids. V was pared by 5 bases and J by 9 bases, with 16 bases between. CDR1 and CDR2 (germline): SGHTA, FQGNSA. The CDR3 sequence: CASSRGGAMKAFF. CDR3 nucleotide sequence: TGTGCCAGCAGCCGGGGGGGGGCGATGAAAGCTTTCTTT.

The chain joins TRBV2 to TRBJ2-1, with D possibly matching TRBD1 (5 bases). Germline V CDR1 and CDR2: SNHLY, FYNNEI. CDR3 length: 12 amino acids. The V gene lost 5 bases and the J gene lost 7 bases, with 9 bases spanning the gap. The CDR3 is CASSKRGNEQFF. CDR3 nucleotides: TGTGCCAGCAGTAAAAGGGGAAATGAGCAGTTCTTC.

The rearrangement links TRBV6-5 to TRBJ1-5, with D possibly matching TRBD1 (6 bases). The CDR3 extends over 13 amino acids. Trimming left V 5 bases short and J 6 bases short, with 11 bases between. CDR1 and CDR2 (germline): MNHEY, SVGAGI. CDR3 loop: CASSPRGGQPQHF. As DNA, the CDR3 is TGTGCCAGCAGTCCCAGGGGAGGTCAGCCCCAGCATTTT.

The rearrangement joins TRBV12-3 or TRBV12-4 to TRBJ2-7; possibly TRBD2 for D (6 bases). This CDR3 has 12 residues. Trimming pared 6 bases from V and 3 bases from J, leaving 9 bases between. CDR3 in DNA: TGTGCCAGCAGGAGCGGGTACTACGAGCAGTACTTC. This gives the protein CASRSGYYEQYF.

The chain has TRBV5-5 and TRBJ1-1; 7 bases line up with TRBD1. V lost 4 bases to trimming and J lost 1 base; unmatched junction nucleotides: 7. CDR3 length equals 15 residues. Germline V CDR1 and CDR2: SGHKS, YYEKEE (reference sequence). The CDR3 DNA sequence: TGTGCCAGCAGCCTCACGACAGGGAAGAACACTGAAGCTTTCTTT. Encoded protein: CASSLTTGKNTEAFF.

The table lists this clone with a few counts. The chain joins TRBV28 to TRBJ1-6; 9 bases agree with TRBD1. The germline V gene has CDR1 MDHEN and CDR2 SYDVKM. Trimming took 4 bases from V and 8 from J; bases not matched to a gene: 6. The CDR3 sequence is 15 residues long. CDR3 sequence: CASSSSGTGYSPLHF. Written as DNA, the CDR3 is TGTGCCAGCAGTTCTTCCGGGACAGGGTATTCACCCCTCCACTTT.

V and J are TRBV27 and TRBJ1-1; weak D call: TRBD1 (5 bases). CDR1 and CDR2 (germline): MNHEY, SMNVEV (reference sequence). CDR3 length: 16 residues. V lost 6 bases to trimming and J lost 1 base, with 18 bases between them. The CDR3 region has the DNA TGTGCCAGCAGCTTTAGTGGGGGAAGGAGGAACACTGAAGCTTTCTTT. Protein product: CASSFSGGRRNTEAFF.

The chain employs TRBV28 and TRBJ2-1; TRBD2 agrees at 7 bases. The CDR3 sequence is 16 residues long. The germline V gene has CDR1 MDHEN and CDR2 SYDVKM. Trimming at V came to 1 base and at J to 15 bases, leaving 18 bases not matched to a gene. The CDR3 DNA follows: TGTGCCAGCAGTTTATCGGGGGGTACTGATAGCAAGAACTCGTTCTTC. This codes for CASSLSGGTDSKNSFF.

The chain uses TRBV4-2 and TRBJ2-1; D ambiguous. The CDR3 is 12 amino acids. Germline V CDR1 and CDR2: LGHNA, YNFKEQ. V was pared by 1 base and J by 10 bases, with 8 bases between. The DNA for the CDR3 is TGTGCCAGCAGCCAAGGGGGTAGCGAGCAGTTCTTC. Translated: CASSQGGSEQFF.

This clone occurred a few times. The V gene is TRBV7-9, the J gene TRBJ1-1, with unresolved D. This CDR3 spans 11 amino acids. Germline V gene sequence: CDR1 SEHNR, CDR2 FQNEAQ (reference sequence). Trimming cost V 5 bases and J 2 bases, with 3 bases left between them. CDR3 amino acids: CASSLNTEAFF. The CDR3 region has the DNA TGTGCCAGCAGCCTCAACACTGAAGCTTTCTTT.

The CDR3 region has the DNA TGTGCCAGCAGCCAAGACGGTCATGGCCGTTTCCAAGAGACCCAGTACTTC. Protein: CASSQDGHGRFQETQYF. The chain is built from TRBV14 and TRBJ2-5; D not certain. There are 17 residues in the CDR3. Looked up from germline, CDR1 is SGHDN and CDR2 is FVKESK. The ends were cut back, 0 bases at V and 1 base at J, with 15 bases in the middle.

This clone was detected only once. The genes are TRBV28 and TRBJ1-2; the D gene is possibly TRBD1 (5 bases). Germline CDR1 MDHEN, CDR2 SYDVKM. The CDR3 runs to 14 residues. V was trimmed by 7 bases and J by 4 bases, leaving 16 bases between them. The CDR3 sequence is CASTMTPTAYGYTF. In DNA, the CDR3 is TGTGCCAGCACTATGACCCCGACAGCCTATGGCTACACCTTC.

V usage is TRBV2 and J usage is TRBJ2-7; TRBD2 agrees at 9 bases. CDR1 and CDR2 from the germline V gene are SNHLY and FYNNEI. The CDR3 has 15 residues. The junction had 4 bases not matched to a gene; V was cut back by 1 base and J by 3 bases. CDR3 protein: CASSEGLAGIYEQYF. The CDR3 DNA is TGTGCCAGCAGTGAAGGCCTAGCGGGGATCTACGAGCAGTACTTC. Using reference TRBV2 and TRBJ2-7 for the parts outside the CDR3, the full variable domain is EPEVTQTPSHQVTQMGQEVILRCVPISNHLYFYWYRQILGQKVEFLVSFYNNEISEKSEIFDDQFSVERPDGSNFTLKIRSTKLEDSAMYFCASSEGLAGIYEQYFGPGTRLTVT.

The rearrangement links TRBV6-1 to TRBJ1-1; D is ambiguous. The CDR3 has 13 amino acids. V lost 7 bases, J lost 2 bases, and 11 bases lay in between. Germline V CDR1 and CDR2: MNHNS, SASEGT. CDR3 in amino acids: CASKDLQNTEAFF. The CDR3, as DNA: TGTGCCAGCAAGGACCTTCAAAACACTGAAGCTTTCTTT.

This chain joins TRBV19 and TRBJ2-5; 9 bases align to TRBD1. Trimming took 6 bases from V and 0 from J; bases not matched to a gene: 5. Germline V lookup: CDR1 LNHDA, CDR2 SQIVND (reference sequence). The CDR3 totals 15 residues. CDR3 residues: CASRKRTGDQETQYF. DNA for the CDR3: TGTGCCAGTAGGAAAAGGACAGGGGACCAAGAGACCCAGTACTTC.

This chain links TRBV2 with TRBJ1-5; no clear D. Germline CDR1 is SNHLY and CDR2 is FYNNEI. V was pared by 4 bases and J by 7 bases, with 8 bases between. This CDR3 region has 12 residues. The CDR3 region is CASSVRGQPQHF. In DNA form, the CDR3 reads TGTGCCAGCAGTGTACGTGGGCAGCCCCAGCATTTT.

V and J are TRBV2 and TRBJ1-1; D remains unclear. Germline values: CDR1 SNHLY, CDR2 FYNNEI. This CDR3 spans 14 amino acids. The ends were cut back, 6 bases at V and 4 bases at J, with 15 bases in the middle. Here the CDR3 DNA reads TGTGCCAGCAGAGAATCAGGAGTCGTCACTGAAGCTTTCTTT. Residues: CASRESGVVTEAFF.

The V and J genes are TRBV6-5 and TRBJ1-1; no definite D call. Trimming stripped 8 bases from V and 1 base from J, with 8 bases between. Germline CDR1 MNHEY, CDR2 SVGAGI. This CDR3 region has 12 residues. In DNA form, the CDR3 reads TGTGCCAGCGGAGACCCGAACACTGAAGCTTTCTTT. It yields the protein CASGDPNTEAFF.

This clone was observed a single time. J is TRBJ2-5 and V is TRBV6-2 or TRBV6-3; tentative D call: TRBD2 (5 bases). Per the germline V gene, CDR1 is MNHEY and CDR2 is SVGEGT. The CDR3 is made up of 12 amino acids. With 2 bases removed from V and 10 bases from J, the gap between germline ends came to 11 bases. The chain's CDR3 is CASSYRGRVQYF. In nucleotides, the CDR3 is TGTGCCAGCAGTTACCGGGGAAGAGTCCAGTACTTC.

V gene TRBV19 combines with J gene TRBJ2-1, with D possibly matching TRBD1 (6 bases). V lost 5 bases, J lost 10 bases, and 12 bases lay in between. The germline CDR1 and CDR2 sequences are LNHDA and SQIVND (reference sequence). The CDR3 has 12 amino acids. This chain's CDR3 is CASSPGGQEQFF. The CDR3 DNA reads TGTGCCAGTAGTCCTGGGGGACAAGAGCAGTTCTTC.

The chain combines TRBV15 with TRBJ1-6; TRBD1 aligns across 7 bases. Germline V gene lookup returns CDR1 LNHNV and CDR2 YYDKDF (reference sequence). The CDR3 is 23 amino acids. V was clipped by 1 base and J by 0 bases; unmatched bases: 21. The CDR3 sequence is CATSRVRMKAGQIISSYNSPLHF. The CDR3 nucleotides are TGTGCCACCAGCAGAGTAAGGATGAAGGCGGGACAGATCATTAGCTCCTATAATTCACCCCTCCACTTT.

The J gene is TRBJ1-2, the V gene TRBV24-1, with 7 bases aligning to TRBD1. Germline lookup yields CDR1 KGHDR and CDR2 SFDVKD. There are 15 residues in the CDR3. With V trimmed by 2 bases and J by 5 bases, 7 bases remained unmatched. The CDR3 reads CATSDSAGGRYGYTF. CDR3 DNA sequence: TGTGCCACCAGTGATTCGGCAGGGGGTAGGTATGGCTACACCTTC.

V is TRBV4-2 and J is TRBJ1-1, with D uncertain. V was clipped by 3 bases and J by 1 base, with 12 bases between them. The germline gives CDR1 LGHNA, CDR2 YNFKEQ. The CDR3 spans 15 residues. CDR3 nucleotides: TGTGCCAGCAGCCATGCTGGTGAGGGGAACACTGAAGCTTTCTTT. This gives the protein CASSHAGEGNTEAFF.

The chain links TRBV18 to TRBJ2-3, with D possibly being TRBD1 (6 bases). The V end was cut by 5 bases, the J end by 5 bases, with 11 bases between. The CDR3 has 13 residues. In germline, CDR1 is KGHSH, CDR2 LQKENI. The CDR3 nucleotides are TGTGCCAGCTCATCCCACAGGGAAGATACGCAGTATTTT. Amino acids: CASSSHREDTQYF.

This chain links TRBV6-5 with TRBJ2-1, with D possibly matching TRBD2 (6 bases). CDR1 is MNHEY, CDR2 SVGAGI, per germline. The length of the CDR3 is 16 residues. The V and J ends lost 3 bases and 0 bases respectively, with 12 bases between them. The CDR3 DNA is TGTGCCAGCAGTTATGAGGGACTTAGCTCCTACAATGAGCAGTTCTTC. It codes for CASSYEGLSSYNEQFF.